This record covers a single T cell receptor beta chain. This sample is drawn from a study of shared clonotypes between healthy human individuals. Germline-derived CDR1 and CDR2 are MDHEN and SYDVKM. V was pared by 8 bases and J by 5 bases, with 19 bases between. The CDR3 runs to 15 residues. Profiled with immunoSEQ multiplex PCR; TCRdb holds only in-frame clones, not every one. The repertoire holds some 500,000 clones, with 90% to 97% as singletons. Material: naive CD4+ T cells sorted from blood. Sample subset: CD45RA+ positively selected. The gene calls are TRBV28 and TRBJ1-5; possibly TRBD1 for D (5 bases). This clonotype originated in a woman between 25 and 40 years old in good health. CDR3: CASWPSKGSHQPQHF. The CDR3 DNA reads TGTGCCAGCTGGCCTAGCAAGGGGTCCCATCAGCCCCAGCATTTT.